This T cell receptor (beta chain) is drawn from a study of T cell responses to AZD1222 COVID-19 vaccine. Study-level points and caveats: Regions 160-218 and 743-854 held dominance among vaccine-associated CD4 TCRs, which spanned spike. Among spike-specific TCRs, nearly half reportedly target unmutated variant regions. Among the donors, most were white British and more were female, and clonal diversity was possibly underestimated. Rises in breadth and depth of Spike-specific TCRs came after two AZD1222 doses.

Germline-derived CDR1 and CDR2 are MNHEY and SVGAGI. Between the trimmed V and J ends, which lost 7 bases and 5 bases, there was a span of 15 bases. There are 15 residues in the CDR3. Notes on this clone: Its antigen is still unknown.

Sequenced by immunoSEQ multiplex PCR; TCRdb stores in-frame clones only, minus some. The sample records about 84,000 clones, approximately 85% being singletons. The V and J genes are TRBV6-5 and TRBJ1-6; unclear D gene. The sample consisted of peripheral blood, taken 28 days after the second AZD1222 dose. The clonotype comes from an adult who received the AZD1222 COVID-19 vaccine. The chain's CDR3 is CASTPRAGNNSPLHF. Written as DNA, the CDR3 is TGTGCCAGCACCCCTCGGGCTGGGAATAATTCACCCCTCCACTTT.